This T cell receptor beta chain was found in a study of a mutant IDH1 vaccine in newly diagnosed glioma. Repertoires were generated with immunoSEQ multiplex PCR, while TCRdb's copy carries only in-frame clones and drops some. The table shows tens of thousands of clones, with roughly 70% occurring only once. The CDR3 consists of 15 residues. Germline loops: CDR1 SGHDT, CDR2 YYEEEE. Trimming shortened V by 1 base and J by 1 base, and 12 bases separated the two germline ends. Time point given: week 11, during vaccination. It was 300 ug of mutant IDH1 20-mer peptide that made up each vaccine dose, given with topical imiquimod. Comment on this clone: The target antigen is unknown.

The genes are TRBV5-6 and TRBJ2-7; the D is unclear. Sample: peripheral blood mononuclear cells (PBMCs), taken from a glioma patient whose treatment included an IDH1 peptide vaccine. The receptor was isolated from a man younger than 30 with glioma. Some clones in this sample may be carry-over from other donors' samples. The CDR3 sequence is CASSLRVGLSYEQYF. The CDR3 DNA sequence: TGTGCCAGCAGCTTGAGAGTTGGCCTGTCCTACGAGCAGTACTTC.